The subject of this entry is one T cell receptor (beta chain). The sample is drawn from a study of blood T cell repertoires in COVID-19. Whole-study context: Acute-phase and convalescent COVID-19 samples originated in the United States, Italy and Spain. T cells, B-cell-depleted T cells, or PBMCs provided the cDNA or gDNA that served as material.

Per the authors' pipeline: Estimation of nucleated cell counts was performed using reference gene primer amplification. Sequenced by immunoSEQ multiplex PCR; TCRdb stores in-frame clones only, minus some. V, J and clone size are taken as reported in that table, and D and trimming were inferred from the DNA itself. The data contain roughly 460,000 clones, 70% to 90% of them singletons. The source material was peripheral blood. This TCR came from a man between 18 and 29 years old with COVID-19, enrolled during active disease.

CDR3 in amino acids: CASSVGQNTGELFF. The CDR3 DNA reads as TGTGCCAGCAGCGTAGGGCAAAACACCGGGGAGCTGTTTTTT. The gene calls are TRBV9 and TRBJ2-2; D is unresolved. Trimming removed 0 bases from V and 2 bases from J, with 5 bases in between. CDR1 is SGDLS and CDR2 is YYNGEE in the germline V gene. This CDR3 contains 14 residues. Complete variable domain (other parts from reference TRBV9 and TRBJ2-2): DSGVTQTPKHLITATGQRVTLRCSPRSGDLSVYWYQQSLDQGLQFLIQYYNGEERAKGNILERFSAQQFPDLHSELNLSSLELGDSALYFCASSVGQNTGELFFGEGSRLTVL.